The 8 T cell receptor beta chains presented below share a single source sample, sequenced in a study of blood T cell repertoires in COVID-19 (dated by TCRdb to the early 2020s). Receptor amplification or capture employed the immunoSEQ multiplex PCR assay. In its TCRdb copy, this immuneACCESS table keeps in-frame sequences only and misses some clones. Where compared with another copy, unresolved V genes explain less than half of these, and the others have no known cause. This sample has about 39,000 clones in its table, and approximately 94% of those were observed once. Over 4% of the sample rests with the top ten. What was sequenced was peripheral blood. The receptors derive from a human donor with active COVID-19. The donor label of this sample is uncertain.

The chain recombines TRBV5-4 with TRBJ1-4, with 8 bases that match TRBD1. The CDR3 is 14 amino acids. V gave up 4 bases and J gave up 8 bases; unmatched junction bases: 7. CDR1 and CDR2 from the germline V gene are SGHNT and YYREEE (reference sequence). CDR3 bases: TGTGCCAGCAGCGGAGGACAGGGCGGGGAAAAACTGTTTTTT. This sequence encodes CASSGGQGGEKLFF.

This chain uses TRBV19 with TRBJ1-1, with TRBD1 identical over 7 bases. V lost 5 bases, J lost 6 bases, and 9 bases stayed unmatched. CDR1 is LNHDA, CDR2 SQIVND, per germline (reference sequence). The CDR3 extends over 14 amino acids. The CDR3 DNA is TGTGCCAGTAGTGATTTACAGGGGAGATCTGAAGCTTTCTTT. Protein product: CASSDLQGRSEAFF.

The count of this clone is one. The V gene is TRBV28, the J gene TRBJ2-1, with D tentatively TRBD1 (6 bases). Germline lookup yields CDR1 MDHEN and CDR2 SYDVKM. Trimming left V 5 bases short and J 4 bases short, with 15 bases between. The CDR3 contains 15 residues. The CDR3 bases are TGTGCCAGCAGTCCCAGGACAGTCTTTTACAATGAGCAGTTCTTC. Its translation: CASSPRTVFYNEQFF.

The chain couples TRBV7-2 to TRBJ1-1, with 8 bases aligning to TRBD1. CDR1 SGHTA and CDR2 FQGNSA come from the germline V gene. This CDR3 contains 13 residues. V was clipped by 7 bases and J by 7 bases; unmatched bases: 8. The CDR3 DNA is TGTGCCAGCACCAGGGGGCAGATCTTTGAAGCTTTCTTT. It specifies CASTRGQIFEAFF.

V and J are TRBV5-4 and TRBJ2-3, with TRBD2 matching 8 bases. The CDR3 runs to 16 residues. In germline, CDR1 is SGHNT, CDR2 YYREEE (reference sequence). Trimming cost V 4 bases and J 2 bases; bases outside gene matches: 9. CDR3 DNA: TGTGCCAGCAGCATTGGACGGGGGGGTGTCACAGATACGCAGTATTTT. Encoded protein: CASSIGRGGVTDTQYF.

The chain combines TRBV19 with TRBJ1-2; possible D gene TRBD1, 6 bases. V was shortened by 5 bases and J by 4 bases, with 14 bases between the two germline ends. CDR1 LNHDA and CDR2 SQIVND come from the germline V gene (reference sequence). This CDR3 comprises 14 residues. The CDR3 region has the DNA TGTGCCAGTAGTTTGGGAGGGGGACCCTATGGCTACACCTTC. It encodes CASSLGGGPYGYTF.

This chain links TRBV24-1 with TRBJ2-3; D gene uncertain. CDR3 length: 13 residues. From germline, CDR1 is KGHDR and CDR2 SFDVKD. Trimming pared 3 bases from V and 4 bases from J, leaving 7 bases between. This CDR3 reads CATSDVRADTQYF. For the CDR3, the DNA is TGTGCCACCAGTGATGTTAGAGCAGATACGCAGTATTTT.

The chain has TRBV3-1 (or the pseudogene TRBV3-2) and TRBJ2-7; tentative D call: TRBD1 (5 bases). CDR3 length: 16 residues. Germline lookup yields CDR1 LGHDT and CDR2 YNNKEL (reference sequence). Trimming stripped 4 bases from V and 3 bases from J, with 19 bases between. CDR3 in amino acids: CASSPPGNSGNYEQYF. The CDR3 bases are TGTGCCAGCAGCCCCCCAGGGAACAGTGGGAACTACGAGCAGTACTTC.